Shown below are 9 T cell receptor beta chains from a single sample sequenced in a study of long-term antiretroviral therapy in people with HIV. Survey-level immunoSEQ v3.0 assays were run. Sequenced by immunoSEQ multiplex PCR; TCRdb stores in-frame clones only, minus some. The sample has some 28,000 clones, 75% to 85% seen once; the top ten hold around 7.2%. Sequences were derived from unsorted PBMCs, sampled 0.3 years after starting antiretroviral therapy. Source of these receptors: a man aged 35-49 years with HIV.

The V and J genes are TRBV6-1 and TRBJ2-7; the D is unclear. Germline assignment: CDR1 MNHNS and CDR2 SASEGT. V was trimmed by 2 bases and J by 3 bases, leaving 5 bases between them. This CDR3 region has 12 residues. The CDR3 region is CASSETVYEQYF. The CDR3 DNA reads TGTGCCAGCAGTGAAACGGTCTACGAGCAGTACTTC.

Only a few counts were recorded for this clone. The chain is built from TRBV15 and TRBJ2-1, with TRBD2 identical over 7 bases. Per germline, CDR1 LNHNV and CDR2 YYDKDF (reference sequence). The CDR3 has 16 residues. V was clipped by 0 bases and J by 4 bases; unmatched bases: 6. In nucleotides, the CDR3 is TGTGCCACCAGCAGAGAGGCTAGCGGACTTTACAATGAGCAGTTCTTC. Translated: CATSREASGLYNEQFF.

This clone was counted a single time. Here the CDR3 DNA reads TGTGCCAGCAGATGCCTCAAGGTTAATCCCGACTACGAGCAGTACTTC. Encoded protein: CASRCLKVNPDYEQYF. The rearrangement links TRBV7-8 to TRBJ2-7; D unresolved. Germline V lookup: CDR1 SGHVS, CDR2 FQNEAQ. CDR3 length: 16 amino acids. V lost 6 bases and J 3 bases, leaving 21 bases between the germline ends.

The rearrangement joins TRBV2 to TRBJ1-4; D unresolved. Between the trimmed V and J ends, which lost 7 bases and 6 bases, there was a span of 9 bases. Germline V gives CDR1 SNHLY, CDR2 FYNNEI. This CDR3 is 12 amino acids long. The CDR3 sequence: CASKGLDEKLFF. The DNA of the CDR3 is TGTGCCAGCAAAGGGTTGGATGAAAAACTGTTTTTT. Complete variable domain (other parts from reference TRBV2 and TRBJ1-4): EPEVTQTPSHQVTQMGQEVILRCVPISNHLYFYWYRQILGQKVEFLVSFYNNEISEKSEIFDDQFSVERPDGSNFTLKIRSTKLEDSAMYFCASKGLDEKLFFGSGTQLSVL.

This rearrangement joins TRBV6-6 to TRBJ2-7; the match to TRBD1 covers 10 bases. V was pared by 4 bases and J by 3 bases, with 6 bases of the junction left unmatched. This CDR3 contains 15 residues. Looked up from germline, CDR1 is MNHNY and CDR2 is SVGAGI (reference sequence). CDR3: CASSSPDRGFYEQYF. In DNA form, the CDR3 reads TGTGCCAGCAGTTCCCCGGACAGGGGGTTCTACGAGCAGTACTTC.

The CDR3 spells CSVGYNEQFF. The CDR3 DNA sequence: TGCAGCGTTGGGTACAATGAGCAGTTCTTC. The chain recombines TRBV29-1 with TRBJ2-1; D is unclear. The V end was cut by 4 bases, the J end by 4 bases, with 2 bases between. The CDR3 consists of 10 residues. Germline CDR1 reads SQVTM; CDR2 reads ANQGSEA.

This chain connects TRBV5-1 to TRBJ2-1; D is possibly TRBD1 (5 bases). The CDR3 contains 14 residues. Trimming removed 1 base at V and 10 bases at J, with 15 bases between. The germline V gene encodes CDR1 SGHRS and CDR2 YFSETQ. The DNA for the CDR3 is TGCGCCAGCAGCTTGTTAGACAGATCAAAAGAGCAGTTCTTC. Translation gives CASSLLDRSKEQFF.

V and J are TRBV11-2 and TRBJ2-3; 9 bases line up with TRBD1. V lost 5 bases to trimming and J lost 3 bases; unmatched junction nucleotides: 9. CDR1 and CDR2 from the germline V gene are SGHAT and FQNNGV. This CDR3 has 16 residues. This CDR3 reads CASSQTGGEGTDTQYF. CDR3 bases: TGTGCCAGCAGCCAAACAGGGGGCGAGGGAACAGATACGCAGTATTTT.

This clone has just a few counts. The chain carries TRBV19 and TRBJ1-1; D might be TRBD1 (6 bases). Germline assignment: CDR1 LNHDA and CDR2 SQIVND (reference sequence). This CDR3 has 15 residues. Trimming stripped 1 base from V and 3 bases from J, with 12 bases between. In DNA, the CDR3 is TGTGCCAGTAGTATAGCCGGCAGGGGCTACACTGAAGCTTTCTTT. This codes for CASSIAGRGYTEAFF.